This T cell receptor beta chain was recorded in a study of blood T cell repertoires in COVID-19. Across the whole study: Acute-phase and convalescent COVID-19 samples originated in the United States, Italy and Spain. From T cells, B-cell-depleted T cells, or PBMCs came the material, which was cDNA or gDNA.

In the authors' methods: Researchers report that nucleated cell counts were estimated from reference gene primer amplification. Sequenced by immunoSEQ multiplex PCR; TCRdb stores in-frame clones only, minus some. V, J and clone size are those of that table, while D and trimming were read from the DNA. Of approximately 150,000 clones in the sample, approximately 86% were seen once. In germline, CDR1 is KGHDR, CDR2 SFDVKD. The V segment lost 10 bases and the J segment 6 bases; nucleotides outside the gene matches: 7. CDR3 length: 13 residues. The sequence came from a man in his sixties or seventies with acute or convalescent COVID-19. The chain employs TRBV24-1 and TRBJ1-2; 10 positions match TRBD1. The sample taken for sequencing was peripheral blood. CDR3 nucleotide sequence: TGTGCCACGGGGACAGGGGAGCCCCATGGCTACACCTTC. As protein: CATGTGEPHGYTF.